The rows below give T cell receptor beta chains drawn from one sample of a study of PD-L1 blockade in urothelial cancer. Some clones are missing from TCRdb's copy, which holds only in-frame ones; the method was immunoSEQ multiplex PCR. This sample has 95,000 to 150,000 clones, with more than 70% found just once. This material consisted of PBMCs, taken around atezolizumab (anti-PD-L1) treatment. These receptors came from a man aged 50 or older with urothelial cancer. CDR3s include the opening cysteine and the closing phenylalanine or tryptophan. The order of the fields is V gene, D gene, CDR3 protein. D genes are given only for firm matches.

TRBV5-1	NA	CASKLEPTGFSGNTIYF
TRBV7-3	TRBD2	CASSPSGREYTQYF
TRBV5-4	NA	CASSLHTGYTF
TRBV6-1	TRBD2	CASSERLAGLYNEQFF
TRBV2	TRBD1	CASSYRGFNTEAFF
TRBV30	NA	CAWSVAGGYSNQPQHF
TRBV14	NA	CASSQESGNSPLHF
TRBV7-9	TRBD2	CASSPRASGSTGELFF
TRBV7-7	TRBD2	CASSPGLAATDTQYF
TRBV14	TRBD2	CASSGLAQERDTQYF
TRBV7-6	NA	CASSFAGLAYNEQFF
TRBV7-3	NA	CASSPVASSYNEQFF
TRBV18	NA	CASSQLGGEHQPQHF
TRBV5-4	TRBD2	CASSSEWEGHNEQFF
TRBV6-6	TRBD2	CASSVTSGNEQFF
TRBV7-2	TRBD2	CASSLGGLDNEQFF
TRBV30	NA	CAWSYSLTGRNSPLHF
TRBV5-8	NA	CASSRSTRTGNEQFF
TRBV2	TRBD2	CASVAGGPWDEQFF
TRBV9	TRBD2	CASSVQAGGFRLNEQFF
TRBV11-2	NA	CASSPLGLGYEQYF
TRBV5-4	NA	CASSSTYNEQFF
TRBV28	TRBD2	CASMAGLAGGGQFF
TRBV9	TRBD1	CASSVDWQGVVGYTF
TRBV28	TRBD2	CASSPLGAAGGTTDTQYF
TRBV5-1	TRBD1	CASSIDRDEQYF
TRBV6-6	TRBD1	CASSYPEGQGNLF
TRBV15	TRBD2	CATSSGRTDTQYF
TRBV5-1	NA	CASSLSTFGETQYF
TRBV27	TRBD2	CASSLSAGGTDTQYF
TRBV10-3	TRBD2	CAISGSRNEQFF
TRBV28	NA	CASRAGSYQPQHF
TRBV14	NA	CASSPTGTLSYGYTF